Shown below are 23 T cell receptor beta chains from a single sample sequenced in a study of shared clonotypes between healthy human individuals. Profiling relied on immunoSEQ multiplex PCR, and the TCRdb table lists in-frame clones only, not all of them. The sample consists of about 610,000 clones, around 97% of them appearing once. The sequencing sample was made of naive CD4+ T cells sorted from blood. The sample's subset: CD45RA+ positively selected. The receptor set was obtained from a woman aged 25 to 45 in good health.

V is TRBV25-1 and J is TRBJ2-2; 7 bases are shared with TRBD2. The CDR3 loop spans 17 amino acids. Germline lookup yields CDR1 MGHDK and CDR2 SYGVNS. J gave up 4 bases and V 0 bases, and 8 bases lay outside the gene matches. CDR3 nucleotides: TGTGCCAGCAGTGAATATAGTCTAGCGGATTCCACCGGGGAGCTGTTTTTT. Its translation: CASSEYSLADSTGELFF.

The chain links TRBV28 to TRBJ1-2; 11 bases are a match to TRBD1. The CDR3 runs 13 residues. Germline V gives CDR1 MDHEN, CDR2 SYDVKM. V gave up 10 bases and J gave up 8 bases; unmatched junction bases: 9. In DNA form, the CDR3 reads TGTGCCACCCGGGACAGGGGGATAGAAGGCTACACCTTC. It is translated as CATRDRGIEGYTF.

This chain uses TRBV5-1 with TRBJ1-3; D gene uncertain. Germline V CDR1 and CDR2: SGHRS, YFSETQ. The length of the CDR3 is 15 residues. V gave up 0 bases and J gave up 2 bases, with 9 bases separating them. The CDR3 nucleotides are TGCGCCAGCAGCTTGGAACAGCCAGCTGGAAACACCATATATTTT. This sequence encodes CASSLEQPAGNTIYF. Full variable domain (outside the CDR3, taken from reference TRBV5-1 and TRBJ1-3): KAGVTQTPRYLIKTRGQQVTLSCSPISGHRSVSWYQQTPGQGLQFLFEYFSETQRNKGNFPGRFSGRQFSNSRSEMNVSTLELGDSALYLCASSLEQPAGNTIYFGEGSWLTVV.

V usage is TRBV5-1 and J usage is TRBJ2-1; 12 bases fit TRBD2. Germline V gene data show CDR1 as SGHRS and CDR2 as YFSETQ. The junction had 4 bases not matched to a gene; V was cut back by 0 bases and J by 9 bases. The length of the CDR3 is 15 residues. CDR3 in DNA: TGCGCCAGCAGCTTGGAACTAGCGGGAGGCTCTGAGCAGTTCTTC. This gives the protein CASSLELAGGSEQFF.

The CDR3 region is CASTRRASPGDTQYF. In nucleotides, the CDR3 is TGTGCCAGTACCCGCAGGGCGTCCCCGGGAGATACGCAGTATTTT. The V call is TRBV19, the J call TRBJ2-3, with TRBD1 as a possible D gene (5 bases). The CDR3 spans 15 residues. V was pared by 7 bases and J by 5 bases, with 19 bases between. Per germline, CDR1 LNHDA and CDR2 SQIVND (reference sequence).

This rearrangement joins TRBV19 to TRBJ1-5, with 7 bases fitting TRBD1. Germline V gives CDR1 LNHDA, CDR2 SQIVND (reference sequence). V lost 3 bases and J lost 5; bases outside the gene matches: 1. The CDR3 contains 13 residues. CDR3 nucleotide sequence: TGTGCCAGTAGTATCGACAGGGATCAGCCCCAGCATTTT. Protein product: CASSIDRDQPQHF.

The chain is built from TRBV5-6 and TRBJ2-5, with no clear D. The CDR3 length is 13 residues. CDR1 and CDR2 (germline): SGHDT, YYEEEE. V shed 2 bases and J shed 5 bases, with 10 bases lying between them. DNA of the CDR3: TGTGCCAGCAGCTTTAGATCGTTGGAGACCCAGTACTTC. Translation: CASSFRSLETQYF.

This chain connects TRBV5-8 to TRBJ2-2; 7 bases match TRBD1. There are 14 residues in the CDR3. J was trimmed by 7 bases and V by 4 bases; bases with no gene match: 7. Germline values: CDR1 SGHTS, CDR2 YDEGEE. The CDR3 is CASSPDRFGGELFF. The CDR3 DNA sequence: TGTGCCAGCAGCCCGGACAGGTTCGGCGGGGAGCTGTTTTTT.

The CDR3 DNA follows: TGTGCCAGCAGCAAGTGGACTGAGCAGTTCTTC. This sequence encodes CASSKWTEQFF. The J gene is TRBJ2-1, the V gene TRBV11-1; no definite D call. The length of the CDR3 is 11 residues. Germline V gives CDR1 SGHAT, CDR2 FQDESV (reference sequence). Between the trimmed V and J ends, which lost 5 bases and 9 bases, there was a span of 8 bases. Using reference TRBV11-1 and TRBJ2-1 for the parts outside the CDR3, the full variable domain is EAEVAQSPRYKITEKSQAVAFWCDPISGHATLYWYRQILGQGPELLVQFQDESVVDDSQLPKDRFSAERLKGVDSTLKIQPAELGDSAMYLCASSKWTEQFFGPGTRLTVL.

The chain has TRBV29-1 and TRBJ1-3, with D uncertain. The CDR3 consists of 12 residues. V was clipped by 4 bases and J by 0 bases, with 4 bases between them. Germline loops: CDR1 SQVTM, CDR2 ANQGSEA. The CDR3 nucleotides read TGCAGCGTTGCGACCTCTGGAAACACCATATATTTT. Translated: CSVATSGNTIYF.

The chain is built from TRBV25-1 and TRBJ2-4; 9 positions agree with TRBD2. Germline values: CDR1 MGHDK, CDR2 SYGVNS. This CDR3 spans 15 amino acids. The V segment lost 3 bases and the J segment 4 bases; nucleotides outside the gene matches: 4. This CDR3 is CASSDTAGGKNIQYF. In DNA form, the CDR3 reads TGTGCCAGCAGTGACACAGCGGGAGGAAAAAACATTCAGTACTTC.

The J gene is TRBJ2-1, the V gene TRBV27; 11 nucleotides agree with TRBD2. This CDR3 region has 16 residues. Germline V gene sequence: CDR1 MNHEY, CDR2 SMNVEV (reference sequence). The V segment lost 4 bases and the J segment 4 bases; nucleotides outside the gene matches: 6. The CDR3 here is CASSYFGTSGYNEQFF. Here the CDR3 DNA reads TGTGCCAGCAGTTATTTCGGGACTAGCGGATACAATGAGCAGTTCTTC.

The V call is TRBV28, the J call TRBJ2-7; D ambiguous. In germline, CDR1 is MDHEN, CDR2 SYDVKM. The CDR3 is 17 amino acids. V was pared by 6 bases and J by 0 bases, with 21 bases between. CDR3 bases: TGTGCCAGCAGCTCCAGAGACCGTACCCAGCGCTCCTACGAGCAGTACTTC. This translates into CASSSRDRTQRSYEQYF.

The chain carries TRBV7-2 and TRBJ2-2; D gene ambiguous. V lost 2 bases and J 7 bases, leaving 20 bases between the germline ends. Germline assignment: CDR1 SGHTA and CDR2 FQGNSA. CDR3 length equals 17 residues. This CDR3 is CASSLRLNTGLGGELFF. CDR3 coding DNA: TGTGCCAGCAGCTTACGGCTGAATACGGGTCTTGGCGGGGAGCTGTTTTTT.

The rearrangement joins TRBV10-1 to TRBJ2-2; no reliable D call. The CDR3 contains 12 residues. Germline CDR1 reads WNHNN; CDR2 reads SYGVQD (reference sequence). The V end lost 3 bases, the J end lost 6 bases, and 5 bases lay between the germline ends. Here the CDR3 reads CASSDWSGELFF. The CDR3 DNA follows: TGCGCCAGCAGTGATTGGTCCGGGGAGCTGTTTTTT.

CDR3 loop: CASSEDGGGGNTEAFF. CDR3 DNA sequence: TGTGCCAGCAGTGAAGACGGGGGCGGCGGGAACACTGAAGCTTTCTTT. This chain joins TRBV6-1 and TRBJ1-1; maybe TRBD1 (6 bases). Germline values: CDR1 MNHNS, CDR2 SASEGT. Trimming took 1 base from V and 1 from J, leaving 13 bases between them. CDR3 length: 16 residues.

V gene TRBV5-1 combines with J gene TRBJ2-1; maybe TRBD2 (5 bases). This CDR3 spans 14 amino acids. Trimming took 4 bases from V and 2 from J, leaving 10 bases between them. CDR1 and CDR2 from the germline V gene are SGHRS and YFSETQ. The CDR3: CASSVSATYNEQFF. The CDR3 nucleotides read TGCGCCAGCAGCGTTAGCGCCACCTACAATGAGCAGTTCTTC.

The chain joins TRBV27 to TRBJ2-1; no clear D gene. The germline V gene encodes CDR1 MNHEY and CDR2 SMNVEV (reference sequence). V lost 7 bases, J lost 0 bases, and 10 bases lay in between. The CDR3 loop spans 14 amino acids. As DNA, the CDR3 is TGTGCCAGCAAAGGAACGAGCTCCTACAATGAGCAGTTCTTC. Protein: CASKGTSSYNEQFF.

This clone was picked up one time. V gene TRBV25-1 combines with J gene TRBJ2-6, with D tentatively TRBD2 (5 bases). This CDR3 region has 17 residues. Per germline, CDR1 MGHDK and CDR2 SYGVNS. Trimming took off 3 bases at V and 0 bases at J, with 12 bases between the two ends. CDR3 region: CASSDPGRGSGANVLTF. The CDR3 coding sequence is TGTGCCAGCAGTGATCCCGGTCGGGGCTCTGGGGCCAACGTCCTGACTTTC. The variable domain in full, with the rest retrieved from reference TRBV25-1 and TRBJ2-6, is EADIYQTPRYLVIGTGKKITLECSQTMGHDKMYWYQQDPGMELHLIHYSYGVNSTEKGDLSSESTVSRIRTEHFPLTLESARPSHTSQYLCASSDPGRGSGANVLTFGAGSRLTVL.

As concerns this clone: A junction end diverges from the germline sequence, so it may reflect a read error. The CDR3 bases are TGCGCCAGCAGCCAAGATGAGAGGTCGGGCTCCCACAATGAGCAGTTCTTC. Protein: CASSQDERSGSHNEQFF. The chain joins TRBV4-1 to TRBJ2-1, with unresolved D. The V gene's germline CDR1 is MGHRA and CDR2 YSYEKL. This CDR3 spans 17 amino acids.

The genes are TRBV10-3 and TRBJ2-1; maybe TRBD2 (6 bases). The germline V gene has CDR1 ENHRY and CDR2 SYGVKD. This CDR3 has 13 amino acids. Trimming cost V 3 bases and J 10 bases, with 13 bases left between them. CDR3 bases: TGTGCCATCAGTGATAGAGCCGCGGGGGAGCAGTTCTTC. Translated: CAISDRAAGEQFF.

CDR3 coding DNA: TGTGCCAGCAGCTTTCAGGAGACGGCCGGTAACATTCAGTACTTC. It is translated as CASSFQETAGNIQYF. This chain joins TRBV11-1 and TRBJ2-4; D unresolved. CDR1 and CDR2 from the germline V gene are SGHAT and FQDESV (reference sequence). The length of the CDR3 is 15 residues. Trimming removed 3 bases at V and 7 bases at J, with 16 bases between.

The chain is built from TRBV5-1 and TRBJ2-3, with TRBD1 identical over 8 bases. This CDR3 region has 16 residues. With V trimmed by 0 bases and J by 2 bases, 5 bases remained unmatched. Germline-derived CDR1 and CDR2 are SGHRS and YFSETQ. The DNA for the CDR3 is TGCGCCAGCAGCTTGGGGAACAGGGGGGCCACAGATACGCAGTATTTT. Its protein is CASSLGNRGATDTQYF.